The entry below gives a single T cell receptor beta chain sequence along with its context. Antigen: not known. Germline V gene sequence: CDR1 LNHNV, CDR2 YYDKDF (reference sequence). The CDR3 runs 16 residues. Investigators made cDNA in eight separate reactions per sample. One entry per CDR3 protein, without DNA, is what TCRdb gives after re-calling the 5' RACE reads. The table gives around 410,000 distinct CDR3 sequences; the top ten clones make up 2.4% of it. The entry originates in a study of monozygotic twins with inflammatory bowel disease. Study conclusions and caveats: Against healthy co-twins, IBD patients had lower TCRbeta diversity (measured by inverse Simpson). Compared with healthy twins, IBD patients shared fewer clonotypes with others, especially with disease activity. Any single strong signal or clonotype tied to IBD lacked support.

This receptor was obtained from a human donor with ulcerative colitis or Crohn's disease, or a healthy co-twin of an affected twin (not recorded which). The J gene is TRBJ2-7, the V gene TRBV15; TCRdb gives TRBD1 as the D gene, but with no DNA this cannot be confirmed. Sequencing input: blood. The CDR3 sequence: CATSRDQAGGHYEQYF.